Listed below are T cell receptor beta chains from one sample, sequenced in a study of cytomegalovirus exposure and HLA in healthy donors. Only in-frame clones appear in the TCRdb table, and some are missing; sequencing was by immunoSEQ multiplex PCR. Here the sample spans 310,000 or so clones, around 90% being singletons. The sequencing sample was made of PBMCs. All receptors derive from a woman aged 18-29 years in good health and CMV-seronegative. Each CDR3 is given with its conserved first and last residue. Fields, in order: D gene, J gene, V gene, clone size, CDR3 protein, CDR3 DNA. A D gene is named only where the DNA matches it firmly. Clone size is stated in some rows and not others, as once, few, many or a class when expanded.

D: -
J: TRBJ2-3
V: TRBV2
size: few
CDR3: CATARSGTSGTQYF
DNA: TGTGCCACCGCTCGGAGCGGAACATCGGGGACGCAGTATTTT

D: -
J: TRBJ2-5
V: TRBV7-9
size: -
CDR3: CASTVTGGQETQYF
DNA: TGTGCCAGCACCGTGACTGGAGGCCAAGAGACCCAGTACTTC

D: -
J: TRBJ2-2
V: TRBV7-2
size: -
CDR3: CASSLGGGVTGELFF
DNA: TGTGCCAGCAGCCTGGGAGGGGGGGTCACCGGGGAGCTGTTTTTT

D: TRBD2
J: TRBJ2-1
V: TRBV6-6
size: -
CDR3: CASSYSSGDYNEQFF
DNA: TGTGCCAGCAGTTACTCGAGCGGGGACTACAATGAGCAGTTCTTC

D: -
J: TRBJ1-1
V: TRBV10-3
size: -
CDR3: CAISESTTDLNTEAFF
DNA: TGTGCCATCAGTGAGTCGACTACAGACCTGAACACTGAAGCTTTCTTT

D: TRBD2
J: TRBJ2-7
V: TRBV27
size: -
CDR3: CASSLSGLAGEQYF
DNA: TGTGCCAGCAGTCTCTCGGGACTAGCCGGCGAGCAGTACTTC

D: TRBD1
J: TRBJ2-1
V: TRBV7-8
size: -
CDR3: CASSLDPLLLRTGVGNEQFF
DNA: TGTGCCAGCAGCTTAGACCCTCTCCTCCTAAGGACAGGGGTGGGCAATGAGCAGTTCTTC

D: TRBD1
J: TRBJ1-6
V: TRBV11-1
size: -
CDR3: CASSSDRGYPNSPLHF
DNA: TGTGCCAGCAGCTCTGACAGGGGTTATCCTAATTCACCCCTCCACTTT

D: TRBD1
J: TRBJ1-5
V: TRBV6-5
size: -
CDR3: CASSPKGQGNQPQHF
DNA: TGTGCCAGCAGTCCCAAGGGACAGGGCAATCAGCCCCAGCATTTT

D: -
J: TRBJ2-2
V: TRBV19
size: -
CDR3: CAASRRDTGELFF
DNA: TGTGCCGCGTCCCGCAGGGACACCGGGGAGCTGTTTTTT

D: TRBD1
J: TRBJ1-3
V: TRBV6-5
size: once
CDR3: CASSLIRGSGNTIYF
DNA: TGTGCCAGCAGTCTAATCAGGGGGTCTGGAAACACCATATATTTT

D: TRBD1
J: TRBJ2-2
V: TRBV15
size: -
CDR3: CATSFPGQGDTGELFF
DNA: TGTGCCACCAGCTTTCCGGGACAGGGGGACACCGGGGAGCTGTTTTTT

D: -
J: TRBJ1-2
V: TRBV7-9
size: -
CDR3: CASSLLQGYTF
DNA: TGTGCCAGCAGCTTACTACAGGGCTACACCTTC

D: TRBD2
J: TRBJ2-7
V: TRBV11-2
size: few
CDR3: CASSLASGAYEQYF
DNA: TGTGCCAGCAGCTTAGCTAGCGGAGCCTACGAGCAGTACTTC

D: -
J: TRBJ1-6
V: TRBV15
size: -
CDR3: CATSEQLSSYNSPLHF
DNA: TGTGCCACCAGTGAACAGCTGAGCTCCTATAATTCCCCCCTCCACTTT

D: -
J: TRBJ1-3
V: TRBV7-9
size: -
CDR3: CASGWASGNTIYF
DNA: TGTGCCAGCGGGTGGGCCTCTGGAAACACCATATATTTT

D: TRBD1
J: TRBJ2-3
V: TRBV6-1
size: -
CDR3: CASNFVQGATDTQYF
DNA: TGTGCCAGCAATTTTGTGCAGGGGGCTACAGATACGCAGTATTTT

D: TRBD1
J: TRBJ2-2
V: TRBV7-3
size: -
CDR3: CASSLMGQVNTGELFF
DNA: TGTGCCAGCAGCTTAATGGGACAGGTGAACACCGGGGAGCTGTTTTTT

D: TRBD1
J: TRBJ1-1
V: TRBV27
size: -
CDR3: CASSPDRRIEAFF
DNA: TGTGCCAGCAGTCCGGACAGGAGGATTGAAGCTTTCTTT

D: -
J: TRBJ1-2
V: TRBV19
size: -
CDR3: CASSWGEYGYTF
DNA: TGTGCCAGTAGTTGGGGGGAGTATGGCTACACCTTC

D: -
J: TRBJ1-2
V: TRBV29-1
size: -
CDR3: CSVDFGTPDYGYTF
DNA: TGCAGCGTTGACTTCGGGACTCCAGACTATGGCTACACCTTC

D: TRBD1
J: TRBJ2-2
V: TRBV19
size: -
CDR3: CASRTGGSTGELFF
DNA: TGTGCCAGTAGGACAGGGGGGAGTACCGGGGAGCTGTTTTTT

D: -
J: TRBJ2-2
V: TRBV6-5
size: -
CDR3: CASRRTIPQTGELFF
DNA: TGTGCCAGCAGAAGGACAATTCCCCAAACCGGGGAGCTGTTTTTT

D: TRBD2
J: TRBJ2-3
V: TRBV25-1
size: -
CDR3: CASSEWVSGVGEDTQYF
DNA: TGTGCCAGCAGTGAATGGGTTAGCGGGGTAGGAGAAGATACGCAGTATTTT

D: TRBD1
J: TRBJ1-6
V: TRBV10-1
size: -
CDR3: CASRWDSNSPLHF
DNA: TGCGCCAGCCGGTGGGACAGTAATTCACCCCTCCACTTT

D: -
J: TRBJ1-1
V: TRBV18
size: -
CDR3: CASSNPNTEAFF
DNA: TGTGCCAGCTCAAATCCTAACACTGAAGCTTTCTTT

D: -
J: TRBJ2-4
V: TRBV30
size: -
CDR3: CAWSGGGVNIQYF
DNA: TGTGCCTGGAGTGGAGGTGGTGTAAACATTCAGTACTTC

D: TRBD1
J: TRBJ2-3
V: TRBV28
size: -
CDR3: CASSLPTGVDTQYF
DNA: TGTGCCAGCAGTTTACCCACAGGGGTGGATACGCAGTATTTT

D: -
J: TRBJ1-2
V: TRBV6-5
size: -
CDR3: CASSASGDGYTF
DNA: TGTGCCAGCAGTGCTTCGGGGGACGGCTACACCTTC

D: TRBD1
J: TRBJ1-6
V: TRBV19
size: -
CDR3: CASSVLGGGNSPLHF
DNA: TGTGCCAGTAGCGTTTTAGGGGGCGGTAATTCACCCCTCCACTTT

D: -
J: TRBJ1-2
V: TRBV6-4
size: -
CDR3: CASSAQQGADGYTF
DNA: TGTGCCAGCAGTGCGCAACAGGGAGCGGATGGCTACACCTTC

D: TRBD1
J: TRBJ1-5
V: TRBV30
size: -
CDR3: CAWSVERRPGQWIPTQHF
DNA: TGTGCCTGGAGTGTGGAGCGTCGGCCGGGACAGTGGATACCGACCCAGCATTTT

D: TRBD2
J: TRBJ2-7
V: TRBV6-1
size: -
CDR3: CASGAAGGKTYEQYF
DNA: TGTGCCAGCGGGGCAGCGGGGGGAAAAACCTACGAGCAGTACTTC

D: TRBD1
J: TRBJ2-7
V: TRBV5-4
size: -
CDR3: CASSYRGISYEQYF
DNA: TGTGCCAGCAGCTACAGGGGGATCTCCTACGAGCAGTACTTC

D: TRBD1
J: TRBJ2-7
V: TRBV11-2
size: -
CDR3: CASSLAGEGQGAMLYEQYF
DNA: TGTGCCAGCAGTTTAGCCGGGGAGGGACAGGGGGCTATGTTGTACGAGCAGTACTTC

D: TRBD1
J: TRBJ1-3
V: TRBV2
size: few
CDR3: CASSDKQGYSGNTIYF
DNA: TGTGCCAGCAGTGATAAACAGGGGTACTCTGGAAACACCATATATTTT

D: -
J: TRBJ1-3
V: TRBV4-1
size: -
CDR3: CASSQTGSSGNTIYF
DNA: TGCGCCAGCAGCCAAACGGGGAGCTCTGGAAACACCATATATTTT

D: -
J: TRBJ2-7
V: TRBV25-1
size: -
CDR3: CASSHGAEQYF
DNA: TGTGCCAGCAGTCACGGAGCCGAGCAGTACTTC

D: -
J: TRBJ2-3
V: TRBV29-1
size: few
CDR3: CSVQQDTQYF
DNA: TGCAGCGTTCAACAGGATACGCAGTATTTT

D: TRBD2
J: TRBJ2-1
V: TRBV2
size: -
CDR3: CASSGGGVDNEQFF
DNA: TGTGCCAGCAGTGGCGGGGGGGTCGACAATGAGCAGTTCTTC

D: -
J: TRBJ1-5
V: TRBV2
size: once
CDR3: CASSGGKAQPQHF
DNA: TGTGCCAGCAGTGGAGGGAAGGCGCAGCCCCAGCATTTT

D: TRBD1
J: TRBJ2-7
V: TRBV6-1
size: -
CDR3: CASKKTRGSYEQYF
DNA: TGTGCCAGCAAGAAGACCAGGGGGAGCTACGAGCAGTACTTC